The sequence of this T cell receptor (beta chain) was determined in a study of T cells in localized non-small cell lung cancer. As concerns this clone: Its antigen is currently unknown.

Overall study results and limits: In uninvolved adjacent lung, T cell clonality reached its highest value, exceeding tumor. The appearance of a median approximately 57 of the top 100 tumor clones was seen in adjacent lung. Prolonged overall survival went with higher T cell density in the blood. Because only a single region of the tumor was sequenced, heterogeneity remains possible.

Sequenced by immunoSEQ multiplex PCR; TCRdb stores in-frame clones only, minus some. Among under 55,000 clones, over 70% were seen once, and the ten largest hold about 4%. This TCR was recovered from a woman between 40 and 69 years old with stage II lung adenocarcinoma. The source material was PBMCs, sampled before any cancer treatment.

CDR3 in amino acids: CASSSERTSGGKTQYF. The CDR3 bases are TGTGCCAGCAGCTCCGAACGGACTAGCGGGGGGAAGACCCAGTACTTC. The rearrangement links TRBV5-5 to TRBJ2-5; 14 nucleotides agree with TRBD2. V dropped 3 bases and J dropped 6; count of bases not matched to a gene: 7. The CDR3 runs to 16 residues. CDR1 is SGHKS, CDR2 YYEKEE, per germline (reference sequence).